A selection of T cell receptor beta chains follows, all from one sample in a study of molecular identifiers for immune sequencing clone quantification. MiXCR, applied by TCRdb to the PCR reads, yields one record per CDR3 protein. The data show nearly 650,000 distinct CDR3 sequences, around 25% seen once. Material for sequencing was naive CD8+ T cells from blood, with Jurkat cell RNA spiked in. These receptors were taken from a human donor in good health. Some libraries in this study had Jurkat cell RNA spiked in. CDR3s include the opening cysteine and the closing phenylalanine or tryptophan. Fields, in order: D gene, CDR3 length, clone size, V gene, J gene, CDR3 protein, CDR3 DNA. A D gene is named only where the DNA matches it firmly. Size values are once, few and many counts, or a class for expanded clones, and some rows have none.

NA,11,many,TRBV29-1,TRBJ1-1,CSVPTNTEAFF,TGCAGCGTTCCGACGAACACTGAAGCTTTCTTT
NA,13,many,TRBV20-1,TRBJ2-2,CSARDANTGELFF,TGCAGTGCTAGAGACGCGAACACCGGGGAGCTGTTTTTT
NA,16,many,TRBV28,TRBJ2-1,CASSFPTESSYNEQFF,TGTGCCAGCAGTTTCCCCACGGAGAGCTCCTACAATGAGCAGTTCTTC
NA,12,NA,TRBV20-1,TRBJ1-2,CSASGVNYGYTF,TGCAGTGCTAGCGGGGTCAACTATGGCTACACCTTC
NA,16,many,TRBV5-5,TRBJ2-3,CASSLDSFPSTDTQYF,TGTGCCAGCTCTCTAGACAGCTTTCCTAGCACAGATACGCAGTATTTT
TRBD1,15,few,TRBV27,TRBJ1-5,CASSEQGPVNQPQHF,TGTGCCAGCAGTGAACAGGGGCCAGTCAATCAGCCCCAGCATTTT
NA,15,few,TRBV4-3,TRBJ1-1,CASSQDSVQGAEAFF,TGCGCCAGCAGCCAAGATTCGGTTCAAGGCGCTGAAGCTTTCTTT
NA,15,NA,TRBV4-1,TRBJ1-5,CASSQDPAGYQPQHF,TGCGCCAGCAGCCAAGATCCGGCAGGATATCAGCCCCAGCATTTT
NA,17,NA,TRBV28,TRBJ2-4,CASSARADILVRNIQYF,TGTGCCAGCAGTGCCCGCGCGGATATTCTAGTCAGAAACATTCAGTACTTC
TRBD2,18,NA,TRBV7-9,TRBJ2-3,CASSLAFRTSGTSDTQYF,TGTGCCAGCAGCTTGGCATTCAGGACTAGCGGGACATCCGATACGCAGTATTTC
NA,14,NA,TRBV21-1,TRBJ2-7,CASSKASCQTAQYF,TGTGCCAGCAGCAAAGCGTCGTGTCAGACCGCGCAGTACTTC
NA,16,NA,TRBV5-6,TRBJ1-1,CASSLAVTGALRGAFF,TGTGCCAGCAGCTTGGCGGTTACGGGGGCCTTGCGTGGTGCTTTCTTT
NA,14,many,TRBV30,TRBJ2-3,CAWSVGPSPDTQYF,TGTGCCTGGAGTGTAGGGCCTAGCCCAGATACGCAGTATTTT
TRBD1,17,NA,TRBV4-1,TRBJ2-7,CASSHSAGQGHSYEQYF,TGCGCCAGCAGCCACTCAGCGGGACAGGGGCACTCCTACGAGCAGTACTTC
TRBD1,15,few,TRBV30,TRBJ1-5,CAWSARDRAYQPQHF,TGTGCCTGGAGTGCCCGGGACAGGGCCTATCAGCCCCAGCATTTT
NA,17,few,TRBV7-9,TRBJ1-2,CASSLVTDTHTRYGYTF,TGTGCCAGCAGCTTAGTGACAGACACCCATACGAGATATGGCTACACCTTC
TRBD2,18,NA,TRBV6-6,TRBJ2-5,CASKYTPGLAGGKETQYF,TGTGCCAGCAAATATACACCGGGACTAGCGGGAGGGAAAGAGACCCAGTACTTC
NA,11,few,TRBV10-1,TRBJ2-1,CASSEFNEQFF,TGCGCCAGCAGTGAGTTTAATGAGCAGTTCTTC
NA,14,few,TRBV9,TRBJ2-7,CASSAPGNSYEQYF,TGTGCCAGCAGCGCCCCAGGGAATTCCTACGAGCAGTACTTC
NA,13,NA,TRBV30,TRBJ1-1,CAWALGGGTEAFF,TGTGCCTGGGCTCTTGGGGGGGGAACTGAAGCTTTCTTT
TRBD1,18,NA,TRBV6-5,TRBJ2-6,CARSLSGQGNSGANVLTF,TGTGCCCGCAGTTTATCGGGACAGGGGAACTCTGGGGCCAACGTCCTGACTTTC
NA,13,NA,TRBV28,TRBJ2-7,CAGGPRVSCGRYF,TGTGCCGGCGGTCCACGGGTTTCTTGCGGGCGGTACTTC
NA,15,NA,TRBV6-2/TRBV6-3,TRBJ1-1,CASREWDRTDTEAFF,TGTGCCAGCAGAGAATGGGACCGAACGGACACTGAAGCTTTCTTT
NA,12,once,TRBV28,TRBJ1-5,CVSRVSNQPQHF,TGTGTCAGCAGGGTAAGCAATCAGCCCCAGCATTTT
NA,15,many,TRBV11-2,TRBJ2-7,CASSFGPGTSYEQYF,TGTGCCAGCAGCTTCGGTCCCGGGACCTCCTACGAGCAGTACTTC
NA,15,few,TRBV20-1,TRBJ2-1,CSASLRGYPYNEQFF,TGCAGTGCTAGCCTAAGGGGTTACCCCTACAATGAGCAGTTCTTC
NA,13,NA,TRBV19,TRBJ2-7,CASSQWAAYEQYF,TGTGCCAGTAGCCAATGGGCAGCCTACGAGCAGTACTTC
NA,15,many,TRBV4-1,TRBJ1-4,CASSQEEGSGEKLFF,TGCGCCAGCAGCCAAGAGGAGGGTTCAGGAGAAAAACTGTTTTTT
TRBD2,14,many,TRBV29-1,TRBJ2-1,CSVGRAGIYNEQFF,TGCAGCGTAGGAAGAGCGGGGATCTACAATGAGCAGTTCTTC
NA,13,NA,TRBV29-1,TRBJ1-1,CSDSTGMVPEAFF,TGCAGCGACAGCACAGGGATGGTCCCTGAAGCTTTCTTT
NA,14,many,TRBV29-1,TRBJ1-2,CSVKPTGTNYGYTF,TGCAGCGTTAAACCGACAGGAACTAACTATGGCTACACCTTC
TRBD1,16,NA,TRBV27,TRBJ2-2,CASSTGTVANTGELFF,TGTGCCAGCTCGACCGGGACAGTCGCGAACACCGGGGAGCTGTTTTTT
NA,18,many,TRBV6-5,TRBJ2-5,CASSYGRGRGSKQETQYF,TGTGCCAGCAGTTACGGCCGGGGGCGAGGGTCCAAACAAGAGACCCAGTACTTC
TRBD1,17,NA,TRBV11-2,TRBJ1-1,CASSLGGQGGLYTEAFF,TGTGCCAGCAGCTTAGGAGGACAGGGTGGTCTGTACACTGAAGCTTTCTTT
TRBD1,12,NA,TRBV6-1,TRBJ1-2,CASGGTGGFYTF,TGTGCCAGCGGTGGGACAGGGGGATTCTACACCTTC